This passage covers 14 T cell receptor beta chains from one sample sequenced in a study of radiotherapy plus CTLA-4 blockade in lung cancer (dated by TCRdb to 2017 to 2018). Preparation of the library involved the immunoSEQ multiplex PCR assay. The clones in this table, taken by TCRdb from immuneACCESS, are in-frame only. Not every clone is retained; where verified, under half of the shortfall comes from an unresolved V gene, and the cause of the rest is unknown. The sample has approximately 60,000 clones on record, about 80% of them singletons. Of the sample, 6% to 7.5% falls within the top ten clones. Specimen: peripheral blood, collected from a patient treated with radiotherapy plus ipilimumab. Receptors originate from a human donor with non-small cell lung cancer whose response to radiotherapy plus ipilimumab could not be evaluated.

The chain is built from TRBV27 and TRBJ1-5, with 7 positions matching TRBD1. The CDR3 contains 17 residues. The ends lost 3 bases at V and 1 base at J; junction bases unmatched: 9. Germline V gene sequence: CDR1 MNHEY, CDR2 SMNVEV (reference sequence). The CDR3 loop is CASSFSRSQGSNQPQHF. Written as DNA, the CDR3 is TGTGCCAGCAGTTTCTCCCGATCACAGGGGAGCAATCAGCCCCAGCATTTT.

In its sample, this clone ranks as medium-sized. V gene TRBV7-9 combines with J gene TRBJ2-5, with 9 bases matching TRBD2. Germline V CDR1 and CDR2: SEHNR, FQNEAQ (reference sequence). The CDR3 length is 15 residues. Losses at the gene ends were 2 bases for V and 3 bases for J; bases not matched to a gene: 4. DNA for the CDR3: TGTGCCAGCAGCTTAAAGGCTAGCGGGGAAGAGACCCAGTACTTC. This sequence encodes CASSLKASGEETQYF. The whole variable domain, filled in from reference TRBV7-9 and TRBJ2-5, reads DTGVSQNPRHKITKRGQNVTFRCDPISEHNRLYWYRQTLGQGPEFLTYFQNEAQLEKSRLLSDRFSAERPKGSFSTLEIQRTEQGDSAMYLCASSLKASGEETQYFGPGTRLLVL.

The chain combines TRBV5-1 with TRBJ2-3, with 7 bases that match TRBD1. Losses at the gene ends were 8 bases for V and 4 bases for J; bases not matched to a gene: 13. CDR3 length: 15 residues. From germline, CDR1 is SGHRS and CDR2 YFSETQ. The CDR3 DNA reads as TGCGCCAGTTCCGACGGACAGGTACGGGCAGATACGCAGTATTTT. The encoded protein is CASSDGQVRADTQYF.

In DNA, the CDR3 is TGTGCCAGTAGTATCAACAGGGGTAACACTGAAGCTTTCTTT. Translated, it gives CASSINRGNTEAFF. The rearrangement joins TRBV19 to TRBJ1-1; 7 bases line up with TRBD1. Trimming at V came to 3 bases and at J to 2 bases, leaving 3 bases not matched to a gene. There are 14 residues in the CDR3. Per germline, CDR1 LNHDA and CDR2 SQIVND (reference sequence).

The chain recombines TRBV19 with TRBJ1-5; TRBD1 is a possible D gene (5 bases). V was trimmed by 5 bases and J by 4 bases, leaving 12 bases between them. Germline CDR1 reads LNHDA; CDR2 reads SQIVND (reference sequence). This CDR3 is 14 amino acids long. The CDR3, as DNA: TGTGCCAGTAGTCTGACGGGGGGGAATCAGCCCCAGCATTTT. Amino acids: CASSLTGGNQPQHF.

This chain joins TRBV12-2 and TRBJ2-5; TRBD2 is the table's D call and was not checked against the DNA. The DNA end is more similar to TRBJ2-7, so the J call may be wrong. TRBV12-2 is a pseudogene locus. The length of the CDR3 is 17 residues. CDR3 amino acids: CASRLAALRGLSNEQYF. The CDR3, as DNA: TGTGCAAGTCGCTTAGCGGCCCTGAGGGGACTCTCCAACGAGCAGTACTTC.

This chain uses TRBV5-4 with TRBJ2-2; tentatively, D is TRBD1 (5 bases). The V gene lost 4 bases and the J gene lost 4 bases, with 20 bases spanning the gap. Per the germline V gene, CDR1 is SGHNT and CDR2 is YYREEE (reference sequence). There are 17 residues in the CDR3. CDR3 sequence: CASSPVAGNRGTGELFF. CDR3 bases: TGTGCCAGCAGCCCCGTGGCAGGGAACCGTGGCACCGGGGAGCTGTTTTTT. Supplemented by reference TRBV5-4 and TRBJ2-2, the full variable domain reads ETGVTQSPTHLIKTRGQQVTLRCSSQSGHNTVSWYQQALGQGPQFIFQYYREEENGRGNFPPRFSGLQFPNYSSELNVNALELDDSALYLCASSPVAGNRGTGELFFGEGSRLTVL.

The chain joins TRBV19 to TRBJ2-2; 7 bases line up with TRBD2. Germline CDR1 LNHDA, CDR2 SQIVND (reference sequence). V dropped 3 bases and J dropped 5; count of bases not matched to a gene: 6. The CDR3 spans 15 residues. CDR3 in amino acids: CASSIFAGETGELFF. The CDR3 nucleotides are TGTGCCAGTAGTATCTTTGCGGGGGAGACCGGGGAGCTGTTTTTT.

The J gene is TRBJ1-1, the V gene TRBV29-1; no definite D call. V lost 6 bases, J lost 6 bases, and 11 bases lay in between. CDR3 length: 11 residues. Germline-derived CDR1 and CDR2 are SQVTM and ANQGSEA. The CDR3 sequence: CSVLDSSEAFF. In DNA form, the CDR3 reads TGCAGCGTCTTAGACTCGTCTGAAGCTTTCTTT.

The gene calls are TRBV5-1 and TRBJ2-2; 15 bases line up with TRBD2. This CDR3 is built from 18 residues. Losses at the gene ends were 4 bases for V and 0 bases for J; bases not matched to a gene: 4. Germline lookup yields CDR1 SGHRS and CDR2 YFSETQ. CDR3 sequence: CASSKGLAGGTNTGELFF. The CDR3 bases are TGCGCCAGCAGCAAGGGACTAGCGGGGGGCACGAACACCGGGGAGCTGTTTTTT.

This chain links TRBV19 with TRBJ1-2, with TRBD1 as a possible D gene (5 bases). The V gene lost 3 bases and the J gene lost 2 bases, with 13 bases spanning the gap. From germline, CDR1 is LNHDA and CDR2 SQIVND (reference sequence). The CDR3 has 15 amino acids. The CDR3 reads CASSMYDRVNYGYTF. The CDR3 bases are TGTGCCAGTAGTATGTACGACAGAGTCAACTATGGCTACACCTTC.

V gene TRBV5-1 combines with J gene TRBJ1-2, with TRBD1 matching 7 bases. Germline values: CDR1 SGHRS, CDR2 YFSETQ. J gave up 4 bases and V 4 bases, and 7 bases lay outside the gene matches. This CDR3 is built from 14 residues. In nucleotides, the CDR3 is TGCGCCAGCAGCCCAGGGACAGAATTCTATGGCTACACCTTC. It codes for CASSPGTEFYGYTF.

The V and J genes are TRBV12-5 and TRBJ1-1, with D perhaps TRBD1 (6 bases). CDR3 length: 14 amino acids. Germline V CDR1 and CDR2: LGHNT, FRNRAP. The ends were cut back, 1 base at V and 11 bases at J, with 17 bases in the middle. CDR3 residues: CASGLASGDRIAFF. The CDR3 nucleotides read TGTGCTAGTGGTTTGGCATCAGGGGATAGAATTGCTTTCTTT.

The V call is TRBV30, the J call TRBJ1-6; D ambiguous. In germline, CDR1 is GTSNPN, CDR2 SVGIG (reference sequence). V gave up 2 bases and J gave up 6 bases, with 11 bases separating them. There are 14 residues in the CDR3. CDR3 nucleotides: TGTGCCTGGAGTCCCGGGAACAGTAATTCACCCCTCCACTTT. Protein sequence: CAWSPGNSNSPLHF.